These 20 T cell receptor beta chains were sequenced from one sample in a study of T cell responses to AZD1222 COVID-19 vaccine. Measured with immunoSEQ multiplex PCR; TCRdb has only the in-frame clones, and not every one. The table has about 160,000 clones, approximately 94% seen once. The material was peripheral blood, obtained 28 days after the second AZD1222 dose. These receptors originate from an adult who received the AZD1222 COVID-19 vaccine.

The rearrangement links TRBV5-4 to TRBJ2-5, with 7 positions matching TRBD1. The length of the CDR3 is 15 residues. The germline gives CDR1 SGHNT, CDR2 YYREEE (reference sequence). V dropped 4 bases and J dropped 0; count of bases not matched to a gene: 6. CDR3 in DNA: TGTGCCAGCAGCCCGTCGGGACAGAACCAAGAGACCCAGTACTTC. Encoded protein: CASSPSGQNQETQYF.

J is TRBJ1-1 and V is TRBV5-1; D possibly corresponds to TRBD1 (6 bases). CDR3 length: 15 residues. Germline V gene sequence: CDR1 SGHRS, CDR2 YFSETQ. V lost 0 bases to trimming and J lost 6 bases, with 15 bases between them. CDR3 bases: TGCGCCAGCAGCTTGGCGGGACACCGGGATGCTGAAGCTTTCTTT. Translation: CASSLAGHRDAEAFF.

The J gene is TRBJ2-7, the V gene TRBV6-5, with D unclear. CDR3 length: 16 amino acids. The germline CDR1 and CDR2 sequences are MNHEY and SVGAGI. V was trimmed by 1 base and J by 2 bases, leaving 15 bases between them. The CDR3 loop reads CASSYWVRPLPYEQYF. The CDR3 DNA sequence: TGTGCCAGCAGTTACTGGGTCAGGCCCCTACCCTACGAGCAGTACTTC.

V gene TRBV5-1 combines with J gene TRBJ2-1; D is possibly TRBD2 (5 bases). Trimming left V 4 bases short and J 3 bases short, with 14 bases between. Germline-derived CDR1 and CDR2 are SGHRS and YFSETQ. The CDR3 contains 15 residues. CDR3: CASSPGMVDYNEQFF. In nucleotides, the CDR3 is TGCGCCAGCAGCCCGGGGATGGTGGACTACAATGAGCAGTTCTTC.

CDR3 region: CASSFLQGGSPLHF. CDR3 nucleotides: TGTGCCAGCAGCTTTCTACAGGGTGGATCACCCCTCCACTTT. This rearrangement joins TRBV5-6 to TRBJ1-6; maybe TRBD1 (6 bases). V was shortened by 2 bases and J by 10 bases, with 13 bases between the two germline ends. This CDR3 is 14 amino acids long. CDR1 and CDR2 (germline): SGHDT, YYEEEE.

This sequence joins TRBV5-1 and TRBJ2-5, with D tentatively TRBD1 or TRBD2 (6 bases each). CDR1 is SGHRS, CDR2 YFSETQ, per germline. CDR3 length equals 15 residues. The V gene lost 5 bases and the J gene lost 0 bases, with 14 bases spanning the gap. CDR3 bases: TGCGCCAGCAGTTGGGCCCGGGGGCACCAAGAGACCCAGTACTTC. It translates to CASSWARGHQETQYF.

This clone has just a few counts. The V gene is TRBV29-1, the J gene TRBJ1-1; possible D gene TRBD1, 6 bases. Deletions cut 3 bases from V and 11 bases from J, with 22 bases between. Germline V lookup: CDR1 SQVTM, CDR2 ANQGSEA. This CDR3 region has 14 residues. The CDR3 nucleotides are TGCAGCGTTGAGTGGTTGGGGGGCCGTATTGGGGCTTTCTTT. Encoded protein: CSVEWLGGRIGAFF.

V and J are TRBV7-2 and TRBJ2-5; 7 nucleotides match TRBD2. The CDR3 extends over 14 amino acids. The germline V gene encodes CDR1 SGHTA and CDR2 FQGNSA. Trimming cost V 0 bases and J 8 bases; bases outside gene matches: 6. CDR3 amino acids: CASSLARESKTQYF. In nucleotides, the CDR3 is TGTGCCAGCAGCTTAGCGCGGGAGAGCAAAACCCAGTACTTC.

This rearrangement joins TRBV6-5 to TRBJ1-2; D is unresolved. The V end was cut by 2 bases, the J end by 4 bases, with 8 bases between. Germline V gene lookup returns CDR1 MNHEY and CDR2 SVGAGI. The CDR3 has 13 residues. The CDR3 protein is CASSYGRTYGYTF. DNA of the CDR3: TGTGCCAGCAGTTACGGTCGAACCTATGGCTACACCTTC.

The V call is TRBV3-1 (or the pseudogene TRBV3-2), the J call TRBJ1-2; D gene unclear. The germline gives CDR1 LGHDT, CDR2 YNNKEL (reference sequence). The CDR3 spans 13 residues. V lost 0 bases to trimming and J lost 3 bases, with 5 bases between them. CDR3 protein: CASSQDIYYGYTF. The CDR3 bases are TGTGCCAGCAGCCAAGATATCTACTATGGCTACACCTTC.

The V call is TRBV2, the J call TRBJ1-6; 7 bases are a match to TRBD1. V shed 7 bases and J 5 bases; nucleotides not matched to a gene: 2. CDR1 is SNHLY and CDR2 is FYNNEI in the germline V gene. The CDR3 has 13 amino acids. The CDR3 spells CASKGTDNSPLHF. CDR3 coding DNA: TGTGCCAGCAAAGGGACAGATAATTCACCCCTCCACTTT. The complete variable domain, with remaining parts taken from reference TRBV2 and TRBJ1-6, reads EPEVTQTPSHQVTQMGQEVILRCVPISNHLYFYWYRQILGQKVEFLVSFYNNEISEKSEIFDDQFSVERPDGSNFTLKIRSTKLEDSAMYFCASKGTDNSPLHFGNGTRLTVT.

This rearrangement joins TRBV18 to TRBJ2-6; D not certain. CDR1 and CDR2 (germline): KGHSH, LQKENI. V was trimmed by 2 bases and J by 3 bases, leaving 8 bases between them. The CDR3 length is 15 residues. CDR3 sequence reads: CASSPRASGANVLTF. In DNA form, the CDR3 reads TGTGCCAGCTCACCAAGGGCAAGTGGGGCCAACGTCCTGACTTTC.

The rearrangement links TRBV2 to TRBJ1-2; TRBD1 matches 9 bases. The CDR3 consists of 14 residues. In germline, CDR1 is SNHLY, CDR2 FYNNEI. V lost 7 bases to trimming and J lost 4 bases; unmatched junction nucleotides: 7. CDR3 region: CASTGTGTSYGYTF. The CDR3 region has the DNA TGTGCCAGCACTGGGACAGGGACATCCTATGGCTACACCTTC.

V usage is TRBV7-2 and J usage is TRBJ2-1, with 14 bases aligning to TRBD2. This CDR3 contains 18 residues. V dropped 3 bases and J dropped 0; count of bases not matched to a gene: 4. Germline CDR1 and CDR2: SGHTA and FQGNSA. The CDR3 DNA sequence: TGTGCCAGCAGCTTGTGGGGGACTAGCGGGAGCTCCTACAATGAGCAGTTCTTC. This codes for CASSLWGTSGSSYNEQFF.

This rearrangement joins TRBV19 to TRBJ2-1; D is ambiguous. V lost 3 bases, J lost 6 bases, and 9 bases lay in between. The CDR3 extends over 13 amino acids. Looked up from germline, CDR1 is LNHDA and CDR2 is SQIVND (reference sequence). The CDR3 protein is CASSISPINEQFF. Here the CDR3 DNA reads TGTGCCAGTAGTATCTCCCCCATCAATGAGCAGTTCTTC.

The chain is built from TRBV6-2 or TRBV6-3 and TRBJ2-7, with D possibly TRBD2 on 6 matching bases. The V end lost 2 bases, the J end lost 3 bases, and 14 bases lay between the germline ends. This CDR3 contains 15 residues. Per the germline V gene, CDR1 is MNHEY and CDR2 is SVGEGT. CDR3 in amino acids: CASSYRASDDYEQYF. The CDR3 DNA reads TGTGCCAGCAGTTACCGGGCTAGCGACGACTACGAGCAGTACTTC.

The gene calls are TRBV5-6 and TRBJ1-2; 9 nucleotides match TRBD1. The CDR3 consists of 14 residues. J was trimmed by 4 bases and V by 2 bases; bases with no gene match: 3. In germline, CDR1 is SGHDT, CDR2 YYEEEE. The DNA of the CDR3 is TGTGCCAGCAGCTTCGGGACAGGGAGCTATGGCTACACCTTC. Translated, it gives CASSFGTGSYGYTF.

The chain uses TRBV5-5 and TRBJ2-7; 9 bases are shared with TRBD2. V lost 3 bases and J lost 4; bases outside the gene matches: 11. Germline V gene lookup returns CDR1 SGHKS and CDR2 YYEKEE (reference sequence). CDR3 length: 16 amino acids. The CDR3: CASSWFGSGSLYEQYF. The CDR3 region has the DNA TGTGCCAGCAGCTGGTTCGGTAGCGGGAGTCTATACGAGCAGTACTTC.

This sequence joins TRBV3-1 (or the pseudogene TRBV3-2) and TRBJ2-5, with 7 bases identical to TRBD1. Germline CDR1 is LGHDT and CDR2 is YNNKEL (reference sequence). The CDR3 is made up of 15 amino acids. V lost 1 base to trimming and J lost 0 bases; unmatched junction nucleotides: 2. For the CDR3, the DNA is TGTGCCAGCAGCCAAGGACAGGGAGACCAAGAGACCCAGTACTTC. Amino acid sequence: CASSQGQGDQETQYF.

This clone has just a few counts. The V and J genes are TRBV19 and TRBJ1-2, with 7 bases matching TRBD1. The CDR3 loop spans 12 amino acids. Germline V CDR1 and CDR2: LNHDA, SQIVND (reference sequence). V shed 7 bases, J shed 5 bases, and the junction held 4 bases outside the gene matches. This chain's CDR3 is CASNDRVYGYTF. CDR3 coding DNA: TGTGCCAGTAACGACAGGGTGTATGGCTACACCTTC.